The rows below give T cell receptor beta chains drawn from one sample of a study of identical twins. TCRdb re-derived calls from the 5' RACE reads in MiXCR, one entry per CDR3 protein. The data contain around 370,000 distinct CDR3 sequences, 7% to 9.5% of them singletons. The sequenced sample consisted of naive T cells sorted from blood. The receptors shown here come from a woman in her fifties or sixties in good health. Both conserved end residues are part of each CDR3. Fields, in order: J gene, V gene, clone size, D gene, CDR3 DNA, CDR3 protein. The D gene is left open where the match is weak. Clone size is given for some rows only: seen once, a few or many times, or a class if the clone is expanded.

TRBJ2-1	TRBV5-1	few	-	TGCGCCAGCAGCGACGACCCTGCGGGCGAATCAGATGAGCAGTTCTTC	CASSDDPAGESDEQFF
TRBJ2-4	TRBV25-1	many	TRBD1	TGTGCCAGCTCGGGACAGGGTACCAAAAACATTCAGTACTTC	CASSGQGTKNIQYF
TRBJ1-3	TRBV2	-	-	TGTGCCAGCAAAGAGACAGCTTACTCTGGAAACACCATATATTTT	CASKETAYSGNTIYF
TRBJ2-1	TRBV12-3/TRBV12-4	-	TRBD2	TGTGCCAGCAGTTCCGCACTAGCGGTCCTCGGCAATGAGCAGTTCTTC	CASSSALAVLGNEQFF
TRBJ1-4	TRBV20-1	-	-	TGCAGTGCTAGAGTGCCAGGGGTGGAAAAACTGTTTTTT	CSARVPGVEKLFF
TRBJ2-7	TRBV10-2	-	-	TGCGCCAGCAGTGATTTTCCTCCAGGGAGCGAGCAGTACTTC	CASSDFPPGSEQYF
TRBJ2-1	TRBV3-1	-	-	TGTGCCAGCAGCCTACGATCCGCCGGGAGCTCCTACAATGAGCAGTTCTTC	CASSLRSAGSSYNEQFF
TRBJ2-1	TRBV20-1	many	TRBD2	TGCAGTGCTAGAGATCTAGGAGCGGGAGGGTACAATGAGCAGTTCTTC	CSARDLGAGGYNEQFF
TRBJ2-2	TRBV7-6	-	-	TGTGCCAGCAGCTTAGGAGTAAAGGGCTTCACCGGGGAGCTGTTTTTT	CASSLGVKGFTGELFF
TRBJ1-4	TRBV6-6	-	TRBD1	TGTGCCAGCAGTCAGGCTGGACAGGGGGCTGAAAAACTGTTTTTT	CASSQAGQGAEKLFF
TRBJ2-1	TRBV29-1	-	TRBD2	TGCAGCGTTCCACAAGGACTAGCGGGGATGAACAATGAGCAGTTCTTC	CSVPQGLAGMNNEQFF
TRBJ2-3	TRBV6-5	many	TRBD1	TGTGCCAGCAGTCTCACCGGGACAGGGAAAACAGATACGCAGTATTTT	CASSLTGTGKTDTQYF
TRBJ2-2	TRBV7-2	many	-	TGTGCCAGCAGCAGCGTCGTAGGGACCGGGGAGCTGTTTTTT	CASSSVVGTGELFF
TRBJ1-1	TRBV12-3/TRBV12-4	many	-	TGTGCCAGCAGTTTAGTTAGGGAAGCTTTCTTT	CASSLVREAFF
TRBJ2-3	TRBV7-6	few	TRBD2	TGTGCCAGCAGCTTGGGACTAGCGGGAGGGCCATCAGATACGCAGTATTTT	CASSLGLAGGPSDTQYF
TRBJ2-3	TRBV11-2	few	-	TGTGCCAGCGGCGGCACAGATACGCAGTATTTT	CASGGTDTQYF
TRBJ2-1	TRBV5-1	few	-	TGCGCCAGCAGCGCTAGCGACAATGAGCAGTTCTTC	CASSASDNEQFF
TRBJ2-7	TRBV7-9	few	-	TGTGCCAGCAGCCCCCGTTTGGGGGAGAGAGTCTACGAGCAGTACTTC	CASSPRLGERVYEQYF
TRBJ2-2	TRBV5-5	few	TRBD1	TGTGCCAGCAGATATGGGACAGGGGGGAACGGGGAGCTGTTTTTT	CASRYGTGGNGELFF
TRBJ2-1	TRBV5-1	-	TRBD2	TGCGCCAGCAGCCTATGGACTAGCGACCACAATGAGCAGTTCTTC	CASSLWTSDHNEQFF
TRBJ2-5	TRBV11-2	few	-	TGTGCCAGCAGCTTAAGTTCAGTAAAAATCCAAGAGACCCAGTACTTC	CASSLSSVKIQETQYF
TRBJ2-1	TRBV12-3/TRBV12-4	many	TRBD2	TGTGCCAGCAGTTTTGGGACTAGCGTTAGGAATGAGCAGTTCTTC	CASSFGTSVRNEQFF
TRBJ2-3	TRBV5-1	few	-	TGCGCCAGCGGACACCCGGCGGGGGATACGCAGTATTTT	CASGHPAGDTQYF
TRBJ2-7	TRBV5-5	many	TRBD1	TGTGCCAGCAGCTTGGGCGGGACAGGAGGTTACGAGCAGTACTTC	CASSLGGTGGYEQYF
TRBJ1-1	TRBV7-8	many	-	TGTGCCAGCAGCTTCGCGGGGAAGAACACTGAAGCTTTCTTT	CASSFAGKNTEAFF
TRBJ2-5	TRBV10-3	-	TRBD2	TGTGCCATCAGTCCGGGACTAGCGAGGGAGACCCAGTACTTC	CAISPGLARETQYF
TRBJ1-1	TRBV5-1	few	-	TGCGCCAGCAGCATTGCCGGCGCGGGGACTGAAGCTTTCTTT	CASSIAGAGTEAFF
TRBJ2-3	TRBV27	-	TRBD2	TGTGCCAGCCAAACCAGTCGGGAGGGCGGAGATACGCAGTATTTT	CASQTSREGGDTQYF
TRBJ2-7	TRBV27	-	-	TGTGCCAGCAGTTTGGGGGTATTTTACGAGCAGTACTTC	CASSLGVFYEQYF
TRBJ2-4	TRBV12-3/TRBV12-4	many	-	TGTGCCAGCAGCCCCGGAGCAGGGAACATTCAGTACTTC	CASSPGAGNIQYF
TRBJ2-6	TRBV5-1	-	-	TGCGCCAGCAGCTTAGGACAGTCTGGGGCCAACGTCCTGACTTTC	CASSLGQSGANVLTF
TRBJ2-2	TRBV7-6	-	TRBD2	TGTGCCAGCAGCTTAGGTTTACTAGCGGGGACCGGGGAGCTGTTTTTT	CASSLGLLAGTGELFF
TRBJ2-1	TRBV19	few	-	TGTGCCAGTAGTATTGGGGGGAGCCACAATGAGCAGTTCTTC	CASSIGGSHNEQFF
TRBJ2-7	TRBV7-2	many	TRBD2	TGTGCCAGCAGCTATGCGGGAGGTCCCTACGAGCAGTACTTC	CASSYAGGPYEQYF
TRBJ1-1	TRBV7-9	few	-	TGTGCCAGCAGCTCGACACCACAGGTCGGAGCTTTCTTT	CASSSTPQVGAFF
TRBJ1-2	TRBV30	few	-	TGTGCCTGGAGTGTCGGCAATCTCTATGGCTACACCTTC	CAWSVGNLYGYTF
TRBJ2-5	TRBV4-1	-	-	TGCGCCAGCAGTTACAGATCCCCAGACGGGACCCAGTACTTC	CASSYRSPDGTQYF
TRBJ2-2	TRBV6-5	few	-	TGTGCCAGCAGCCGACTGGCCCCGGACACCGGGGAGCTGTTTTTT	CASSRLAPDTGELFF
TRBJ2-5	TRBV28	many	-	TGTGCCAGCCTGAGGGGGTTGGAGACCCAGTACTTC	CASLRGLETQYF
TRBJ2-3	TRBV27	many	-	TGTGCCAGCAGTTTAGGGGCGGTACGCACAGATACGCAGTATTTT	CASSLGAVRTDTQYF
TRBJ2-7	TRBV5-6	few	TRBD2	TGTGCCAGCAGCTTGGGTAGCGGGAGTTACGAGCAGTACTTC	CASSLGSGSYEQYF
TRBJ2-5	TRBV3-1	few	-	TGTGCCAGCAGCCAAGGAGTGGCGGGACGCCAAGAGACCCAGTACTTC	CASSQGVAGRQETQYF
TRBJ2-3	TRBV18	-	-	TGTGCCAGCTCACCACGGACTCGTGTGGCTGATACGCAGTATTTT	CASSPRTRVADTQYF
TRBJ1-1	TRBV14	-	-	TGTGCCAGCAGTCGTACAATAATGAACACTGAAGCTTTCTTT	CASSRTIMNTEAFF
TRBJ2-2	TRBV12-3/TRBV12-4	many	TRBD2	TGTGCCAGCAGCATTAGCGGGAGAGGCACCGGGGAGCTGTTTTTT	CASSISGRGTGELFF
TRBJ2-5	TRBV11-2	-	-	TGTGCCAGCAGCTTAGATTTCCGGGCGGAGACCCAGTACTTC	CASSLDFRAETQYF
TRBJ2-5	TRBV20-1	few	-	TGCAGTGCTAGAGCACCTAGGGGGGAGGCGACCCAGTACTTC	CSARAPRGEATQYF